The 30 T cell receptor beta chains below all came from one sample that was sequenced in a study of blood T cell repertoires in COVID-19 (dated by TCRdb to the early 2020s). The protocol used for the library was the immunoSEQ multiplex PCR assay. Drawn from immuneACCESS, this table holds only the in-frame rearrangements with V and J called that TCRdb kept. Clones are partly lost; checked studies trace under half to an unresolved V gene and leave the rest unexplained. The sample table shows approximately 410,000 clones, and more than 80% are seen once. The biggest ten clones account for 1.4% to 1.5% of the sample. Input material: peripheral blood. The receptors come from a woman in her twenties or thirties with active or convalescent COVID-19.

The rearrangement links TRBV5-1 to TRBJ2-1; D is perhaps TRBD2 (5 bases). The germline CDR1 and CDR2 sequences are SGHRS and YFSETQ. This CDR3 has 14 amino acids. V lost 1 base, J lost 6 bases, and 11 bases lay in between. CDR3 nucleotide sequence: TGCGCCAGCAGCTTGAGCGGCGCCCTCAATGAGCAGTTCTTC. Translation: CASSLSGALNEQFF.

The gene calls are TRBV5-4 and TRBJ2-3; 9 nucleotides agree with TRBD1. Germline V lookup: CDR1 SGHNT, CDR2 YYREEE (reference sequence). CDR3 length: 16 amino acids. With 0 bases clipped from V and 0 bases from J, the junction kept 2 bases outside the gene matches. This chain's CDR3 is CASSLVGTGSTDTQYF. The CDR3 DNA reads as TGTGCCAGCAGCTTGGTGGGGACAGGGAGCACAGATACGCAGTATTTT. Combining the CDR3 with reference TRBV5-4 and TRBJ2-3 gives the whole variable domain ETGVTQSPTHLIKTRGQQVTLRCSSQSGHNTVSWYQQALGQGPQFIFQYYREEENGRGNFPPRFSGLQFPNYSSELNVNALELDDSALYLCASSLVGTGSTDTQYFGPGTRLTVL.

V and J are TRBV5-1 and TRBJ2-1; D is possibly TRBD1 (6 bases). From germline, CDR1 is SGHRS and CDR2 YFSETQ. The germline V and J ends were trimmed by 2 bases and 7 bases, with 16 bases remaining between them. The CDR3 has 15 residues. CDR3 bases: TGCGCCAGCAGCTTCTTATACAGGGATGAGAATGAGCAGTTCTTC. Its protein is CASSFLYRDENEQFF. Full variable domain (rest looked up from reference TRBV5-1 and TRBJ2-1): KAGVTQTPRYLIKTRGQQVTLSCSPISGHRSVSWYQQTPGQGLQFLFEYFSETQRNKGNFPGRFSGRQFSNSRSEMNVSTLELGDSALYLCASSFLYRDENEQFFGPGTRLTVL.

The V and J genes are TRBV7-2 and TRBJ1-5; weak D call: TRBD1 (5 bases). The CDR3 has 16 amino acids. V lost 5 bases to trimming and J lost 4 bases, with 18 bases between them. Germline V gene lookup returns CDR1 SGHTA and CDR2 FQGNSA. The CDR3 sequence is CASSPYGGPGNQPQHF. The CDR3 nucleotides read TGTGCCAGCAGCCCCTATGGTGGTCCAGGGAATCAGCCCCAGCATTTT. Combining the CDR3 with reference TRBV7-2 and TRBJ1-5 gives the whole variable domain GAGVSQSPSNKVTEKGKDVELRCDPISGHTALYWYRQSLGQGLEFLIYFQGNSAPDKSGLPSDRFSAERTGGSVSTLTIQRTQQEDSAVYLCASSPYGGPGNQPQHFGDGTRLSIL.

The CDR3 loop reads CASSESLYGADTQYF. DNA for the CDR3: TGCGCCAGCAGTGAATCGCTCTATGGAGCGGATACGCAGTATTTT. The V and J genes are TRBV10-1 and TRBJ2-3; D uncertain. Trimming took off 3 bases at V and 6 bases at J, with 16 bases between the two ends. The CDR3 covers 15 residues. CDR1 and CDR2 from the germline V gene are WNHNN and SYGVQD (reference sequence).

The chain joins TRBV4-2 to TRBJ2-6; D is undetermined. CDR3 size: 15 residues. Trimming shortened V by 1 base and J by 4 bases, and 8 bases separated the two germline ends. The V gene's germline CDR1 is LGHNA and CDR2 YNFKEQ. For the CDR3, the DNA is TGTGCCAGCAGCCAAGTACTTGTCGGGGCCAACGTCCTGACTTTC. Translation gives CASSQVLVGANVLTF.

For this clone: An end of the junction differs from the germline gene, which may be a read error. This chain uses TRBV7-9 with TRBJ1-1, with D possibly matching TRBD1 (6 bases). The CDR3 totals 11 residues. Per germline, CDR1 SEHNR and CDR2 FQNEAQ (reference sequence). The CDR3 DNA follows: TGTGCCAGCAGCTGGGACACCTCCCCGGTCTTT. Its protein is CASSWDTSPVF.

The rearrangement uses TRBV5-1 and TRBJ2-2; 9 bases fit TRBD2. The ends lost 3 bases at V and 2 bases at J; junction bases unmatched: 2. CDR3 length: 15 amino acids. The V gene's germline CDR1 is SGHRS and CDR2 YFSETQ. This CDR3 is CASSSLAGNTGELFF. CDR3 in DNA: TGCGCCAGCAGCTCGCTAGCGGGAAACACCGGGGAGCTGTTTTTT. Together with reference TRBV5-1 and TRBJ2-2, the CDR3 gives the full variable domain: KAGVTQTPRYLIKTRGQQVTLSCSPISGHRSVSWYQQTPGQGLQFLFEYFSETQRNKGNFPGRFSGRQFSNSRSEMNVSTLELGDSALYLCASSSLAGNTGELFFGEGSRLTVL.

The chain combines TRBV19 with TRBJ1-2, with a weak D call TRBD1 (5 bases). V was clipped by 6 bases and J by 4 bases, with 15 bases between them. Germline V lookup: CDR1 LNHDA, CDR2 SQIVND (reference sequence). CDR3 length: 14 residues. The CDR3 reads CASRPSGGVYGYTF. For the CDR3, the DNA is TGTGCCAGTAGGCCCTCGGGAGGGGTCTATGGCTACACCTTC.

The chain uses TRBV10-3 and TRBJ2-1, with 7 bases identical to TRBD2. CDR1 is ENHRY and CDR2 is SYGVKD in the germline V gene. Losses at the gene ends were 2 bases for V and 5 bases for J; bases not matched to a gene: 12. The CDR3 length is 17 residues. Here the CDR3 reads CAISENPLAVRDNEQFF. The DNA of the CDR3 is TGTGCCATCAGTGAGAATCCTCTAGCGGTAAGGGACAATGAGCAGTTCTTC.

The chain carries TRBV5-5 and TRBJ1-2; 7 nucleotides match TRBD1. This CDR3 comprises 13 residues. The trim removed 3 bases at V and 5 bases at J, leaving 4 bases unmatched. The germline gives CDR1 SGHKS, CDR2 YYEKEE (reference sequence). The CDR3 coding sequence is TGTGCCAGCAGCTCCACAGGGGAATATGGCTACACCTTC. Translation: CASSSTGEYGYTF.

V is TRBV11-1 and J is TRBJ1-2; 8 bases fit TRBD1. The CDR3 extends over 16 amino acids. Germline CDR1 SGHAT, CDR2 FQDESV (reference sequence). V dropped 2 bases and J dropped 6; count of bases not matched to a gene: 11. CDR3: CASSLSPGTGVHGYTF. The CDR3 DNA sequence: TGTGCCAGCAGCTTAAGCCCGGGGACAGGCGTGCATGGCTACACCTTC.

In the case of this clone: Other DNA variants within this sample encode the same CDR3. V usage is TRBV12-3 or TRBV12-4 and J usage is TRBJ1-3; no clear D. V lost 3 bases to trimming and J lost 3 bases, with 3 bases between them. There are 12 residues in the CDR3. CDR3: CASSFSGNTIYF. The CDR3 DNA reads TGTGCCAGCAGTTTCAGTGGAAACACCATATATTTT.

The V gene is TRBV7-2, the J gene TRBJ2-3; 10 bases agree with TRBD2. J gave up 2 bases and V 4 bases, and 6 bases lay outside the gene matches. Germline V gives CDR1 SGHTA, CDR2 FQGNSA. This CDR3 region has 16 residues. Here the CDR3 reads CASSSQAGGPTDTQYF. In DNA form, the CDR3 reads TGTGCCAGCAGCTCCCAAGCGGGAGGGCCCACAGATACGCAGTATTTT.

The V and J genes are TRBV18 and TRBJ2-1; the D is unclear. Germline CDR1 and CDR2: KGHSH and LQKENI. This CDR3 is built from 12 residues. With 2 bases removed from V and 6 bases from J, the gap between germline ends came to 5 bases. CDR3 residues: CASSPAGNEQFF. In nucleotides, the CDR3 is TGTGCCAGCTCACCAGCAGGCAATGAGCAGTTCTTC.

The gene calls are TRBV27 and TRBJ1-5; 9 bases fit TRBD1. V lost 6 bases to trimming and J lost 1 base; unmatched junction nucleotides: 7. The CDR3 is made up of 16 amino acids. The germline V gene has CDR1 MNHEY and CDR2 SMNVEV (reference sequence). For the CDR3, the DNA is TGTGCCAGCAGAAAACAGGGGGCAAGGAGCAATCAGCCCCAGCATTTT. Translation: CASRKQGARSNQPQHF.

This clone showed up just a few times. This chain uses TRBV6-2 or TRBV6-3 with TRBJ1-5; D perhaps matches TRBD1 (6 bases). The CDR3 loop spans 13 amino acids. V lost 5 bases to trimming and J lost 5 bases, with 10 bases between them. Looked up from germline, CDR1 is MNHEY and CDR2 is SVGEGT. The CDR3 sequence is CASSQDSYQPQHF. The CDR3 coding sequence is TGTGCCAGCAGTCAGGACAGTTATCAGCCCCAGCATTTT.

The chain joins TRBV5-5 to TRBJ2-2, with TRBD1 matching 10 bases. The CDR3 contains 20 residues. CDR1 SGHKS and CDR2 YYEKEE come from the germline V gene (reference sequence). Trimming at V came to 0 bases and at J to 1 base, leaving 12 bases not matched to a gene. In DNA, the CDR3 is TGTGCCAGCAGCTTGGGACAGGGGGCGCTTTTTTTCGGGAACACCGGGGAGCTGTTTTTT. This sequence encodes CASSLGQGALFFGNTGELFF.

This rearrangement joins TRBV18 to TRBJ1-6, with 7 nucleotides matching TRBD1. The CDR3 runs 14 residues. Germline trimming cut 5 bases from V and 5 bases from J; bases unmatched to any gene: 3. Looked up from germline, CDR1 is KGHSH and CDR2 is LQKENI. The chain's CDR3 is CASSLQGNNSPLHF. The CDR3 DNA reads as TGTGCCAGCTCATTACAGGGGAATAATTCACCCCTCCACTTT.

The CDR3 sequence: CASRQNDGELFF. CDR3 nucleotide sequence: TGTGCCAGCAGACAAAACGACGGGGAGCTGTTTTTT. The gene calls are TRBV11-2 and TRBJ2-2; D not certain. Germline assignment: CDR1 SGHAT and CDR2 FQNNGV. Trimming left V 6 bases short and J 7 bases short, with 9 bases between. The CDR3 consists of 12 residues.

The chain carries TRBV5-6 and TRBJ2-1; D remains ambiguous. There are 13 residues in the CDR3. Per germline, CDR1 SGHDT and CDR2 YYEEEE. The V gene lost 4 bases and the J gene lost 3 bases, with 8 bases spanning the gap. The CDR3 region is CASSLAVYNEQFF. CDR3 coding DNA: TGTGCCAGCAGCCTCGCAGTCTACAATGAGCAGTTCTTC.

J is TRBJ1-4 and V is TRBV5-1, with D unclear. Germline V gene lookup returns CDR1 SGHRS and CDR2 YFSETQ. The CDR3 sequence is 17 residues long. Trimming stripped 4 bases from V and 0 bases from J, with 16 bases between. The CDR3 loop reads CASSRQNGRATNEKLFF. Written as DNA, the CDR3 is TGCGCCAGCAGCCGCCAGAATGGGCGGGCAACTAATGAAAAACTGTTTTTT.

The chain joins TRBV11-2 to TRBJ2-3; 9 nucleotides align to TRBD2. Trimming removed 4 bases from V and 7 bases from J; junction bases left unmatched: 9. In germline, CDR1 is SGHAT, CDR2 FQNNGV. The CDR3 is 15 residues long. The CDR3 region is CASSSLAGIGNTQYF. In DNA, the CDR3 is TGTGCCAGCAGCTCCCTAGCGGGGATCGGAAATACGCAGTATTTT.

V usage is TRBV12-3 or TRBV12-4 and J usage is TRBJ1-4, with D uncertain. The CDR3 spans 11 residues. V lost 6 bases and J lost 5, with 4 bases in between. The CDR3 reads CASSSNEKLFF. CDR3 nucleotide sequence: TGTGCCAGCAGCTCGAATGAAAAACTGTTTTTT.

The chain uses TRBV6-5 and TRBJ1-4, with TRBD1 identical over 7 bases. Germline V gene lookup returns CDR1 MNHEY and CDR2 SVGAGI. The trim removed 5 bases at V and 8 bases at J, leaving 11 bases unmatched. The CDR3 totals 15 residues. The CDR3 bases are TGTGCCAGCAGTACAACGACAGGGTATCGGGAAAAACTGTTTTTT. It specifies CASSTTTGYREKLFF.

The chain is built from TRBV19 and TRBJ1-5, with 7 positions matching TRBD1. With V trimmed by 5 bases and J by 4 bases, 5 bases remained unmatched. Germline V lookup: CDR1 LNHDA, CDR2 SQIVND (reference sequence). This CDR3 has 14 residues. For the CDR3, the DNA is TGTGCCAGTAGTCCCGACAGGGCTAATCAGCCCCAGCATTTT. Residues: CASSPDRANQPQHF.

The genes are TRBV2 and TRBJ1-1; TRBD1 aligns across 9 bases. J gave up 2 bases and V 6 bases, and 7 bases lay outside the gene matches. The CDR3 length is 15 residues. Germline values: CDR1 SNHLY, CDR2 FYNNEI. DNA of the CDR3: TGTGCCAGCAGCCCCGGGACAGGGTTTAACACTGAAGCTTTCTTT. This gives the protein CASSPGTGFNTEAFF.

The chain employs TRBV19 and TRBJ1-3; 8 bases line up with TRBD1. Germline V gene sequence: CDR1 LNHDA, CDR2 SQIVND (reference sequence). V dropped 4 bases and J dropped 2; count of bases not matched to a gene: 10. The CDR3 is 17 amino acids. DNA for the CDR3: TGTGCCAGTAGTACGCTACAGGGGGGAGGCACTGGAAACACCATATATTTT. Translation: CASSTLQGGGTGNTIYF.

The CDR3 loop is CASSWSTGTGGELWYGYTF. CDR3 bases: TGTGCCAGCAGTTGGTCCACCGGGACAGGGGGCGAGCTGTGGTATGGCTACACCTTC. The rearrangement links TRBV27 to TRBJ1-2; 12 bases match TRBD1. Losses at the gene ends were 4 bases for V and 5 bases for J; bases not matched to a gene: 17. Germline values: CDR1 MNHEY, CDR2 SMNVEV (reference sequence). CDR3 length: 19 amino acids.

The gene calls are TRBV27 and TRBJ1-3; maybe TRBD1 (5 bases). Germline CDR1 MNHEY, CDR2 SMNVEV (reference sequence). The CDR3 has 15 amino acids. V lost 0 bases to trimming and J lost 2 bases, with 8 bases between them. The CDR3 DNA follows: TGTGCCAGCAGTTTATCGCCAGGGCCTGGAAACACCATATATTTT. Translated: CASSLSPGPGNTIYF.